This T cell receptor (beta chain) was observed in a study of T cells in Graves' hyperthyroidism and ophthalmopathy. The overall study: Peripheral blood specimens were obtained at initial diagnosis, prior to any treatment.

There were TCR beta CDR3 regions amplified from RNA transcripts. The HTBI primer set drove a first-round RT-PCR of the TCR CDR3. TCRdb reprocessed the multiplex PCR reads via MiXCR and lists one record per CDR3 protein. The sample includes 400,000 or so distinct CDR3 sequences, 13% to 15% of them seen just once. Ten or more counts support this clonotype. Its antigen is still unknown. CDR3 length: 12 residues. Germline loops: CDR1 SNHLY, CDR2 FYNNEI. V lost 6 bases to trimming and J lost 2 bases, with 6 bases between them. Study results and caveats: Appearing also in blood were most of the thyroid clonotypes expanded above 0.001. The model identified upcoming ophthalmopathy a median about six months ahead of onset.

9 to 10 ml fresh peripheral blood yielded the PBMCs. The sequenced sample was blood. The origin of this receptor is a woman aged 55-69 years with Graves' ophthalmopathy. V is TRBV2 and J is TRBJ2-3, with unresolved D. DNA of the CDR3: TGTGCCAGCAGATTGAACACAGATACGCAGTATTTT. Its protein is CASRLNTDTQYF.